A selection of T cell receptor beta chains follows, all from one sample in a study of OX40 agonist ivuxolimab in advanced cancers. Profiled with immunoSEQ multiplex PCR; TCRdb holds only in-frame clones, not every one. Of more than 95,000 clones in the sample, about nine tenths are singletons; the top ten hold roughly 0.85%. Sample: CD4+ or CD8+ T cells sorted from blood, taken in a trial of the OX40 agonist ivuxolimab. These TCRs come from an adult with an advanced solid tumor such as melanoma, head and neck, liver or kidney cancer. CDR3s include the opening cysteine and the closing phenylalanine or tryptophan. The D gene is left open where the match is weak. Size is omitted from some rows. Given values are once, few, many or a class for expanded clones.

clone_size j_call v_call d_call cdr3_nt cdr3_aa
NA TRBJ2-2 TRBV10-2 NA TGCGCCAGCAGTGAGTCGAGTACCGGGGAGCTGTTTTTT CASSESSTGELFF
NA TRBJ2-4 TRBV5-4 TRBD2 TGTGCCAGCAGCTTGGCGCCTAGCGGGAGGGTCACGGACATTCAGTACTTC CASSLAPSGRVTDIQYF
NA TRBJ2-1 TRBV15 NA TGTGCCACCAGCAGAGCTTACAATGAGCAGTTCTTC CATSRAYNEQFF
NA TRBJ1-1 TRBV5-6 TRBD1 TGTGCCAGCGGCGGGACAGGGGCGTTGAACACTGAAGCTTTCTTT CASGGTGALNTEAFF
NA TRBJ2-5 TRBV9 NA TGTGCCAGCAGCGGAGAGACCCAGTACTTC CASSGETQYF
NA TRBJ2-3 TRBV29-1 TRBD2 TGCAGCGTCCTACTAGCGGGAGGAACAGATACGCAGTATTTT CSVLLAGGTDTQYF
NA TRBJ2-1 TRBV9 TRBD2 TGTGCCAGCAGCGTTGCCCCCCCTAGCGGGTGGGGCAATGAGCAGTTCTTC CASSVAPPSGWGNEQFF
NA TRBJ2-1 TRBV6-1 NA TGTGCCAGCAGTGAAGCGTGGGTGTCAGGCTACAATGAGCAGTTCTTC CASSEAWVSGYNEQFF
few TRBJ1-1 TRBV5-6 NA TGTGCCAGCAGCTTGGTACAGAGGAACACTGAAGCTTTCTTT CASSLVQRNTEAFF
NA TRBJ1-4 TRBV7-9 NA TGTGCCAGCAGCTCACAGGGCCCAACTAATGAAAAACTGTTTTTT CASSSQGPTNEKLFF
NA TRBJ1-4 TRBV28 TRBD1 TGTGCCAGCGCGACAGGGGCGACTAATGAAAAACTGTTTTTT CASATGATNEKLFF
NA TRBJ2-1 TRBV29-1 TRBD2 TGCAGCGTTGTAGCAGGCGGGAGCTCCTACAATGAGCAGTTCTTC CSVVAGGSSYNEQFF
NA TRBJ1-5 TRBV21-1 NA TGTGCCAGCAGCAAAGCGGTGGCACCCATTAGCAATCAGCCCCAGCATTTT CASSKAVAPISNQPQHF
NA TRBJ2-7 TRBV28 TRBD2 TGTGCCAGCAGTTTCGGGACTAGCGGGAGGGTCGAGCAGTACTTC CASSFGTSGRVEQYF
NA TRBJ1-2 TRBV28 NA TGTGCCAGCAGTTTATTCCGGGGGGCGCCGGACTATGGCTACACCTTC CASSLFRGAPDYGYTF
once TRBJ1-5 TRBV9 TRBD1 TGTGCCAGCAGCCCAGGGACAGGGTTTCAGCCCCAGCATTTT CASSPGTGFQPQHF
NA TRBJ2-7 TRBV4-2 NA TGTGCCAGCAGCCAAGATAACAGGCGGGCCTACGAGCAGTACTTC CASSQDNRRAYEQYF
NA TRBJ2-6 TRBV6-6 NA TGTGCCAGCAGTTTGGACATTAATATGGGGGCCAACGTCCTGACTTTC CASSLDINMGANVLTF
NA TRBJ1-1 TRBV9 NA TGTGCCAGCAGCGTAGATATAGTGGACACTGAAGCTTTCTTT CASSVDIVDTEAFF
NA TRBJ2-7 TRBV7-9 TRBD1 TGTGCCAGCAGCTTAGTTGCAGGGGGCTGGGCGCAGTACTTC CASSLVAGGWAQYF
NA TRBJ1-1 TRBV12-2 NA TGTGCAAGTCGCTTAAACCAAGGACCGAAGGGTGACACTGAAGCTTTCTTT CASRLNQGPKGDTEAFF
NA TRBJ2-7 TRBV28 NA TGTGCCAGCAGTTTCCCGAACATCGGAGGGAATGAGCAGTACTTC CASSFPNIGGNEQYF
NA TRBJ2-1 TRBV28 NA TGTGCCAGCAGTTTACTAGCTCTGGGTGAGCAGTTCTTC CASSLLALGEQFF
once TRBJ1-5 TRBV5-5 TRBD1 TGTGCCAGCAGCTTGGAGGGGCGACAGGGGGTATTTAGCAATCAGCCCCAGCATTTT CASSLEGRQGVFSNQPQHF
NA TRBJ2-3 TRBV4-1 NA TGCGCCAGCAGCCGATCCCTGGGCGGGATGGCAACAGATACGCAGTATTTT CASSRSLGGMATDTQYF
NA TRBJ1-3 TRBV11-2 NA TGTGCCAGCAGCTCGCACAGGGGAAACACCATATATTTT CASSSHRGNTIYF
few TRBJ1-2 TRBV29-1 NA TGCAGCGCAGGGGCCTGGGGCTCTAACTATGGCTACACCTTC CSAGAWGSNYGYTF
NA TRBJ2-1 TRBV2 NA TGTGCCAGCAGTGAAAGGGGACCCTTTGAGCAGTTCTTC CASSERGPFEQFF
NA TRBJ2-1 TRBV30 NA TGTGCCTGGAGCCTTCCACTGTGGGGGGAACAGTATGAGCAGTTCTTC CAWSLPLWGEQYEQFF
NA TRBJ1-5 TRBV7-2 TRBD1 TGTGCCAGCAGCTTAGGAGGACAGGGGAGCAATCAGCCCCAGCATTTT CASSLGGQGSNQPQHF
once TRBJ1-4 TRBV5-1 TRBD1 TGCGCCAGCAGCTCGACAGGGGGAGGTGAAAAACTGTTTTTT CASSSTGGGEKLFF
NA TRBJ1-1 TRBV5-1 NA TGCGCCAGCAGCACCGCCAGGGGGAACACTGAAGCTTTCTTT CASSTARGNTEAFF
NA TRBJ2-2 TRBV6-6 NA TGTGCCAGCAGTTACGTGACGGCAGCCGGGGAGCTGTTTTTT CASSYVTAAGELFF
once TRBJ1-6 TRBV27 NA TGTGCCAGCGGTTCCAACTCCTATAATTCACCCCTCCACTTT CASGSNSYNSPLHF
few TRBJ1-2 TRBV28 TRBD1 TGTGCCGCCGGGACAGGGGTCGGCTACACCTTC CAAGTGVGYTF
NA TRBJ1-3 TRBV5-1 TRBD1 TGCGCCAGCAGCTTGCAGGACAGGGGTCGGAACACCATATATTTT CASSLQDRGRNTIYF
NA TRBJ2-6 TRBV21-1 NA TGTGCCAGCAGCAACGGGATCCCCCACGGTGCTGGGGCCAACGTCCTGACTTTC CASSNGIPHGAGANVLTF
once TRBJ2-5 TRBV14 NA TGTGCCAGCAGCCAAGGCCGGGCCAGACCCCACCAAGAGACCCAGTACTTC CASSQGRARPHQETQYF
NA TRBJ2-1 TRBV4-2 NA TGTGCCAGCAGCCAAGCGGGTGAGCAGTTCTTC CASSQAGEQFF
NA TRBJ2-2 TRBV28 TRBD2 TGTGCCAGCAGCCCGCCCCATAGCGGGAGGGCCGGGGAGCTGTTTTTT CASSPPHSGRAGELFF
NA TRBJ2-5 TRBV11-1 TRBD1 TGTGCCAGCAGCCTACAGGGGGTAGGGCAAGAGACCCAGTACTTC CASSLQGVGQETQYF
NA TRBJ1-2 TRBV6-1 TRBD1 TGTGCCAGCAGTGAACAGCTAGGGACAGGGATTCTCAGGGATGGCTACACCTTC CASSEQLGTGILRDGYTF
NA TRBJ1-3 TRBV7-3 NA TGTGCCAGCAGCCTAAACCCCGGGAGGCAGGGAAACACCATATATTTT CASSLNPGRQGNTIYF
NA TRBJ2-1 TRBV5-8 NA TGTGCCAGCAGCTCTTCTACCGGGTGGGATGAGCAGTTCTTC CASSSSTGWDEQFF
once TRBJ2-7 TRBV28 NA TGTGCCAGCGGGGCTAGCGCCTACGAGCAGTACTTC CASGASAYEQYF
NA TRBJ2-1 TRBV28 TRBD2 TGTGCCAGCAGGGGACTAGCGGGAGGGGATGAGCAGTTCTTC CASRGLAGGDEQFF
NA TRBJ1-1 TRBV12-5 NA TGTGCTAGTGGTTGGGCCCCTACAGGGATGGGTGCTGAAGCTTTCTTT CASGWAPTGMGAEAFF
NA TRBJ1-6 TRBV28 TRBD1 TGTGCCAGCACCCCCCCGACAGGGCATAATTCACCCCTCCACTTT CASTPPTGHNSPLHF
NA TRBJ1-2 TRBV18 NA TGTGCCAGCTCACCATACACGCCAGCAGATGGCTACACCTTC CASSPYTPADGYTF
NA TRBJ2-2 TRBV19 TRBD1 TGTGCCAGCGAACAGGGGTGGACCGGGGAGCTGTTTTTT CASEQGWTGELFF
NA TRBJ2-5 TRBV19 NA TGTACCAGTAGTATCGACCTGTACCAAGAGACCCAGTACTTC CTSSIDLYQETQYF
NA TRBJ2-7 TRBV28 NA TGTGCCAGCAGTTTCGGGCGGAGGGGGGTATACGAGCAGTACTTC CASSFGRRGVYEQYF
NA TRBJ2-3 TRBV9 NA TGTGCCAGCAGCGTAGAAGCAGATACGCAGTATTTT CASSVEADTQYF
NA TRBJ1-5 TRBV7-8 NA TGTGCCAGCAGCCCCCAGACAGGATATAGCAATCAGCCCCAGCATTTT CASSPQTGYSNQPQHF